The source of this T cell receptor (beta chain) is a study of B cell selection in AIRE deficiency. Study observations and caveats: Shared Treg sequences had shorter CDR3s, biased toward rearrangements with few non-templated insertions. AIRE-deficient Tconv and Treg repertoires matched healthy donors in TCRBV, CDR3 length, diversity. Approximately 32% of healthy-donor shared Treg TCRbeta sequences appeared in patient Tconv cells.

Details on this clone: What it recognizes is unknown.

Profiling relied on immunoSEQ multiplex PCR, and the TCRdb table lists in-frame clones only, not all of them. The data hold around 14,000 clones, with 90% to 95% observed a single time. CDR1 is MNHNY and CDR2 is SVGAGI in the germline V gene (reference sequence). V lost 4 bases and J lost 0; bases outside the gene matches: 3. There are 14 residues in the CDR3. Regulatory T cells were sorted as CD4+CD25hiCD127low/negative cells. V is TRBV6-6 and J is TRBJ2-7; TRBD1 agrees at 7 bases. The clonotype was recovered from a human donor with AIRE deficiency. The sequenced material came from Tregs sorted from PBMCs. CDR3 sequence (DNA): TGTGCCAGCAGTTCACAGGGGAACTCCTACGAGCAGTACTTC. Protein sequence: CASSSQGNSYEQYF.